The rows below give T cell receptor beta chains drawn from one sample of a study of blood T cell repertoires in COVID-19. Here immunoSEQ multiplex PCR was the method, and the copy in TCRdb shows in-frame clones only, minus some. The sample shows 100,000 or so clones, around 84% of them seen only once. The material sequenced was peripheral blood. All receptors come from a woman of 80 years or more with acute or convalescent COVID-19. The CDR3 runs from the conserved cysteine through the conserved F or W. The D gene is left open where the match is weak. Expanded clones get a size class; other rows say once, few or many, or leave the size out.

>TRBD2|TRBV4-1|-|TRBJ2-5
CASSQEEQREGLSETQYF
TGCGCCAGCAGCCAAGAAGAGCAGCGGGAGGGCCTTTCAGAGACCCAGTACTTC
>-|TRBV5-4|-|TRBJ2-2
CASSLGGLGSIGELFF
TGTGCCAGCAGCTTGGGGGGGCTAGGGAGTATCGGGGAGCTGTTTTTT
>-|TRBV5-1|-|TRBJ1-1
CASSLGYGGNTEAFF
TGCGCCAGCAGCTTGGGGTACGGGGGGAACACTGAAGCTTTCTTT
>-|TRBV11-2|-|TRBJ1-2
CASRWGQNYGYTF
TGTGCCAGCAGGTGGGGGCAGAACTATGGCTACACCTTC
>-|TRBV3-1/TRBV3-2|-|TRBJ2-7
CASSQAGSYEQYF
TGTGCCAGCAGCCAAGCCGGCTCCTACGAGCAGTACTTC
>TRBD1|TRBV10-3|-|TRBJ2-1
CAISEGQVPIVFF
TGTGCCATCAGTGAGGGACAGGTCCCGATTGTGTTCTTC
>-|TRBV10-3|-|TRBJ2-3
CAISTRTVPTDTQYF
TGTGCCATCAGTACCCGGACAGTTCCCACAGATACGCAGTATTTT
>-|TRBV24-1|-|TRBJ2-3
CATSDAASTDTQYF
TGTGCCACCAGTGACGCGGCTAGCACAGATACGCAGTATTTT
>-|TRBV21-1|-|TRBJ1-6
CASSKGRSKYSPLHF
TGTGCCAGCAGCAAAGGTCGCAGTAAATATTCACCCCTCCACTTT
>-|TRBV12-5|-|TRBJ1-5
CASAGSGNQPQHF
TGTGCTAGTGCCGGGTCGGGCAATCAGCCCCAGCATTTT
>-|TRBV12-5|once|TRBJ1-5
CASGLEQGKPQHF
TGTGCTAGTGGACTGGAACAGGGCAAGCCCCAGCATTTT
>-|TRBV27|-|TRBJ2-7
CASSLKQGYEQYF
TGTGCCAGCAGTTTAAAACAGGGTTACGAGCAGTACTTC
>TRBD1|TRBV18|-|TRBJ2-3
CASSPRGLTDTQYF
TGTGCCAGCTCACCCAGGGGGCTCACAGATACGCAGTATTTT
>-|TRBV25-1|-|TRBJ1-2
CASSGPAGGGYTF
TGTGCCAGCAGTGGCCCTGCCGGCGGCGGCTACACCTTC
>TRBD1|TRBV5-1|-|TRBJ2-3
CASSFGTGEDTQYF
TGCGCCAGCAGCTTCGGGACAGGGGAAGATACGCAGTATTTT
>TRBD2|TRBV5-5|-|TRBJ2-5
CASSPSGGRGTQYF
TGTGCCAGCAGCCCTTCGGGAGGAAGGGGGACCCAGTACTTC
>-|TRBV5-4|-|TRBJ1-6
CASTQGGGNSPLHF
TGTGCCAGCACCCAAGGGGGGGGAAATTCACCCCTCCACTTT
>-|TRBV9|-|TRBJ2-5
CASSKSGPQETQYF
TGTGCCAGCAGCAAAAGCGGGCCCCAAGAGACCCAGTACTTC
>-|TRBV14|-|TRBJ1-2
CASSQEWGGYGYTF
TGTGCCAGCAGCCAAGAATGGGGAGGCTATGGCTACACCTTC
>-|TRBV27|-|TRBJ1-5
CASSLSPGNQPQHF
TGTGCCAGCAGTTTATCACCAGGCAATCAGCCCCAGCATTTT
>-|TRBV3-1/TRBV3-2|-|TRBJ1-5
CASSQDLVNQPQHF
TGTGCCAGCAGCCAAGATCTAGTGAACCAGCCCCAGCATTTT
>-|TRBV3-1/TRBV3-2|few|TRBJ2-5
CASSQDITTRGETQYF
TGTGCCAGCAGCCAAGACATAACTACCAGGGGTGAGACCCAGTACTTC
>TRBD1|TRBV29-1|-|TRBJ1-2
CSVVGQGAWGYTF
TGCAGCGTTGTGGGACAGGGGGCTTGGGGCTACACCTTC
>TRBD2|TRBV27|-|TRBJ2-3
CASRRELTDTQYF
TGTGCCAGCAGGCGGGAGCTTACAGATACGCAGTATTTT
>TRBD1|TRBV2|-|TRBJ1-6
CASSPDRGTYNSPLHF
TGTGCCAGCAGTCCCGACAGGGGCACTTATAATTCACCCCTCCACTTT
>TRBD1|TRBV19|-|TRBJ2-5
CASSSSTGFVETQYF
TGTGCCAGTAGTTCGTCGACAGGGTTCGTCGAGACCCAGTACTTC
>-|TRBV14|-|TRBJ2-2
CASSQELVTGELFF
TGTGCCAGCAGCCAGGAACTAGTTACCGGGGAGCTGTTTTTT
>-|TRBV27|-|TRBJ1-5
CASSLSYSNQPQHF
TGTGCCAGCAGTCTATCTTATAGCAATCAGCCCCAGCATTTT
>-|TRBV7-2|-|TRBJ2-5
CASSLGWGAGGLETQYF
TGTGCCAGCAGCTTGGGGTGGGGAGCAGGGGGGTTAGAGACCCAGTACTTC
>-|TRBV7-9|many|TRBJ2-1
CASSLVSSSDEQFF
TGTGCCAGCAGCTTAGTGAGTTCAAGCGATGAGCAGTTCTTC
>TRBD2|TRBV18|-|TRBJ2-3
CAASGTSTDTQYF
TGTGCAGCTAGCGGGACTAGCACAGATACGCAGTATTTT
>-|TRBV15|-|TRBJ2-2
CATSRGGLRPTGELFF
TGTGCCACCAGCAGAGGAGGCCTTAGGCCCACCGGGGAGCTGTTTTTT
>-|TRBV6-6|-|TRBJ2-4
CASSSLTWIQGQTTSQNIQYF
TGTGCCAGCAGCTCGCTAACTTGGATACAGGGCCAGACCACTTCTCAAAACATTCAGTACTTC
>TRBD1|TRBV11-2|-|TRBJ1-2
CASSLTLQGANGYTF
TGTGCCAGCAGCCTGACCCTACAGGGGGCGAATGGCTACACCTTC
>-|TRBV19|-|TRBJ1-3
CASSMGQGYSGNTIYF
TGTGCCAGTAGTATGGGGCAGGGCTACTCTGGAAACACCATATATTTT
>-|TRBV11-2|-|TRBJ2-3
CASSPSGSGRTDTQYF
TGTGCCAGCAGCCCTTCGGGTAGCGGTCGAACCGATACGCAGTATTTT
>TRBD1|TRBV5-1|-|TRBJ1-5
CASSLEGANNQPQHF
TGCGCCAGCAGCTTGGAGGGGGCCAACAATCAGCCCCAGCATTTT
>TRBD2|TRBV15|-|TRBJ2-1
CATSTGGPMVEQFF
TGTGCCACCAGCACGGGAGGGCCTATGGTTGAGCAGTTCTTC
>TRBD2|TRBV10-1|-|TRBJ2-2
CASSGGVLDTGELFF
TGCGCCAGCAGCGGGGGGGTCTTGGACACCGGGGAGCTGTTTTTT
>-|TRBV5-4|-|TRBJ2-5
CASSFRTGQETQYF
TGTGCCAGCAGCTTTAGAACAGGGCAAGAGACCCAGTACTTC
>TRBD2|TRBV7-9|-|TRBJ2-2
CASRAPFRGDTGELFF
TGTGCCAGCAGAGCCCCATTCCGGGGGGACACCGGGGAGCTGTTTTTT
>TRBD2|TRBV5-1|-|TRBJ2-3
CASSLGTSGRMSTDTQYF
TGCGCCAGCAGCTTAGGGACTAGCGGGAGAATGAGCACAGATACGCAGTATTTT
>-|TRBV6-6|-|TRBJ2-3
CASSLQGISTDTQYF
TGTGCCAGCAGTCTACAGGGTATTAGCACAGATACGCAGTATTTT
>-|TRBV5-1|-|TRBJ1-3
CASSLGYNSGNTIYF
TGCGCCAGCAGCTTGGGGTACAACTCTGGAAACACCATATATTTT
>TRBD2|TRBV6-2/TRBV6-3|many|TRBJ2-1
CASSIDLAGGRVNEQFF
TGTGCCAGCAGCATAGATCTAGCGGGAGGTAGGGTCAATGAGCAGTTCTTC
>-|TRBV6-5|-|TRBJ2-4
CASSAGVSPKNIQYF
TGTGCCAGCAGCGCCGGGGTCTCCCCCAAAAACATTCAGTACTTC
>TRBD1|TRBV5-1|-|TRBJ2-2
CASRRGTGANTGELFF
TGCGCCAGCCGTCGCGGGACAGGCGCGAACACCGGGGAGCTGTTTTTT
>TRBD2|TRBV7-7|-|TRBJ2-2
CASSSGLAGVPTGELFF
TGTGCCAGCAGCTCGGGACTAGCGGGAGTTCCCACCGGGGAGCTGTTTTTT
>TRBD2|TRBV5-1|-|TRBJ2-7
CASSLEVAGVKYEQYF
TGCGCCAGCAGCTTGGAGGTAGCGGGAGTTAAGTACGAGCAGTACTTC
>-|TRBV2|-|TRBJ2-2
CASSEVPSGELFF
TGTGCCAGCAGTGAAGTCCCATCAGGGGAGCTGTTTTTT
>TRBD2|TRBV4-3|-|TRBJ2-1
CASSQEFGLASYNEQFF
TGCGCCAGCAGCCAAGAGTTCGGACTAGCATCCTACAATGAGCAGTTCTTC
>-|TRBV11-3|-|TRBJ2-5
CASSSPRGIQETQYF
TGTGCCAGCAGCTCGCCCAGGGGAATCCAAGAGACCCAGTACTTC
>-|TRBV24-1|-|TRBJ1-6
CATSDFPLLESSYNSPLHF
TGTGCCACCAGTGATTTCCCCCTGCTTGAGAGCTCCTATAATTCACCCCTCCACTTT